A selection of T cell receptor beta chains follows, all from one sample in a study of shared clonotypes between healthy human individuals. Generated by immunoSEQ multiplex PCR, the TCRdb table keeps only in-frame clones and is missing some. The sample lists around 1,900,000 clones, 93% occurring once. The sample comprised naive CD8+ T cells from PBMCs. The receptors were gathered from a man aged 18 to 29 in good health. Some clones in this sample may be carry-over from other donors' samples. CDR3s include the opening cysteine and the closing phenylalanine or tryptophan. A D gene is named only where the DNA matches it firmly. Clone size is shown for a subset of rows, as once, few, many or a class of expanded clone.

size | J | D | V | CDR3 | DNA
NA | TRBJ1-1 | NA | TRBV9 | CASSASYAMNTEAFF | TGTGCCAGCAGCGCCTCATACGCCATGAACACTGAAGCTTTCTTT
NA | TRBJ1-2 | TRBD1 | TRBV4-2 | CASSPETGERFYGYTF | TGTGCCAGCAGCCCGGAGACAGGGGAAAGGTTCTATGGCTACACCTTC
NA | TRBJ1-1 | NA | TRBV28 | CASSFPEGNTEAFF | TGTGCCAGCAGTTTCCCCGAGGGGAACACTGAAGCTTTCTTT
NA | TRBJ2-3 | NA | TRBV2 | CASSELPSSYTDTQYF | TGTGCCAGCAGTGAATTGCCTAGCAGTTACACAGATACGCAGTATTTT
NA | TRBJ2-7 | NA | TRBV5-6 | CASSLVPGHQYEQYF | TGTGCCAGCAGCTTGGTTCCGGGACACCAATACGAGCAGTACTTC
many | TRBJ2-3 | NA | TRBV27 | CASSPLSYADTQYF | TGTGCCAGCAGCCCTCTGAGTTACGCAGATACGCAGTATTTT
once | TRBJ1-1 | TRBD1 | TRBV5-4 | CASSLLGQGTMNTEAFF | TGTGCCAGCAGCCTCCTGGGACAGGGGACCATGAACACTGAAGCTTTCTTT
NA | TRBJ2-3 | TRBD1 | TRBV19 | CASARDRTFHTQYF | TGTGCCAGTGCCCGGGACAGGACTTTCCATACGCAGTATTTT
NA | TRBJ2-1 | NA | TRBV11-2 | CASSLQGYNEQFF | TGTGCCAGCAGCTTACAGGGTTACAATGAGCAGTTCTTC
NA | TRBJ2-7 | NA | TRBV15 | CATSKGRGHEQYF | TGTGCCACCAGCAAGGGGCGGGGCCACGAGCAGTACTTC
NA | TRBJ2-7 | TRBD2 | TRBV14 | CARGGEQYF | TGTGCCCGCGGGGGTGAGCAGTACTTC
NA | TRBJ2-3 | TRBD2 | TRBV7-3 | CASSFGLASLDTQYF | TGTGCCAGCAGTTTTGGACTAGCGTCTCTAGATACGCAGTATTTT
NA | TRBJ1-1 | NA | TRBV7-6 | CASSSRREEDTEAFF | TGTGCCAGCAGCTCTCGGCGGGAGGAGGACACTGAAGCTTTCTTT
NA | TRBJ2-1 | TRBD1 | TRBV13 | CASSLGAGTGPDEQFF | TGTGCCAGCAGCTTAGGCGCCGGGACAGGGCCCGATGAGCAGTTCTTC
NA | TRBJ1-1 | NA | TRBV7-2 | CASSPRALNTEAFF | TGTGCCAGCAGCCCCCGGGCCTTGAACACTGAAGCTTTCTTT
NA | TRBJ2-2 | NA | TRBV27 | CASSFYSGWELFF | TGTGCCAGCAGTTTCTATTCCGGATGGGAGCTGTTTTTT
NA | TRBJ2-3 | TRBD2 | TRBV5-1 | CASTIWSGKTDTQYF | TGCGCCAGCACCATCTGGAGCGGGAAGACAGATACGCAGTATTTT
once | TRBJ2-7 | TRBD2 | TRBV28 | CASSLYGLAGGISYEQYF | TGTGCCAGCAGTTTATACGGACTAGCGGGTGGGATTAGCTACGAGCAGTACTTC
NA | TRBJ1-2 | TRBD1 | TRBV7-9 | CASSPTGINYGYTF | TGTGCCAGCAGCCCGACAGGGATTAACTATGGCTACACCTTC
NA | TRBJ2-1 | NA | TRBV27 | CASIWGNEQFF | TGTGCCAGCATATGGGGCAATGAGCAGTTCTTC
NA | TRBJ1-5 | NA | TRBV7-9 | CASSLGRQPQHF | TGTGCCAGCAGCTTAGGCAGGCAGCCCCAGCATTTT
NA | TRBJ1-6 | NA | TRBV6-1 | CASSEVGGLLHF | TGTGCCAGCAGCGAAGTTGGGGGACTCCTCCACTTT
NA | TRBJ2-7 | NA | TRBV21-1 | CASPKRGRGDGEQYF | TGTGCCAGCCCCAAAAGGGGACGGGGAGATGGCGAGCAGTACTTC
NA | TRBJ1-1 | NA | TRBV27 | CASSPLRSTEAFF | TGTGCCAGCAGTCCTCTAAGGAGCACTGAAGCTTTCTTT
NA | TRBJ2-1 | NA | TRBV27 | CASSSIRDPYNEQFF | TGTGCCAGCAGTTCCATCCGAGACCCTTACAATGAGCAGTTCTTC
NA | TRBJ2-1 | NA | TRBV7-6 | CASSLVPGAYNEQFF | TGTGCCAGCAGCTTAGTTCCTGGGGCTTACAATGAGCAGTTCTTC
once | TRBJ1-5 | NA | TRBV5-3 | CARSQKTDRSTGDSNQPQHF | TGTGCCAGAAGCCAGAAGACGGACAGATCAACGGGTGATAGCAATCAGCCCCAGCATTTT
NA | TRBJ2-7 | NA | TRBV14 | CASSQETHSYEQYF | TGTGCCAGCAGCCAAGAAACTCACTCCTACGAGCAGTACTTC
once | TRBJ2-1 | NA | TRBV2 | CASSAQRGGVIYNEQFF | TGTGCCAGCAGTGCCCAGCGAGGAGGGGTTATTTACAATGAGCAGTTCTTC
NA | TRBJ2-7 | TRBD1 | TRBV15 | CATSRPGQGAEQYF | TGTGCCACCAGCAGACCGGGACAGGGGGCCGAGCAGTACTTC
NA | TRBJ2-5 | NA | TRBV4-3 | CASSQDRGRGETQYF | TGCGCCAGCAGCCAAGATCGAGGGAGGGGGGAGACCCAGTACTTC
NA | TRBJ1-1 | NA | TRBV19 | CASSINPPPVPATEAFF | TGTGCCAGTAGTATAAATCCCCCCCCCGTGCCGGCCACTGAAGCTTTCTTT
NA | TRBJ1-5 | TRBD1 | TRBV27 | CASSISGTVYSNQPQHF | TGTGCCAGCAGTATCTCCGGGACAGTCTATAGCAATCAGCCCCAGCATTTT
NA | TRBJ2-7 | TRBD2 | TRBV6-1 | CESRAGTSGSYEQYF | TGTGAGTCACGGGCCGGGACTAGCGGTTCCTACGAGCAGTACTTC
NA | TRBJ2-7 | TRBD1 | TRBV10-2 | CASKQGIRSYEQYF | TGCGCCAGCAAACAGGGGATAAGGTCCTACGAGCAGTACTTC
NA | TRBJ2-2 | TRBD1 | TRBV5-6 | CASSTTTGGPWDTGELFF | TGTGCCAGCAGCACTACGACAGGGGGCCCATGGGACACCGGGGAGCTGTTTTTT
NA | TRBJ2-7 | TRBD2 | TRBV29-1 | CSAVAGDGYEQYF | TGCAGCGCTGTAGCGGGAGACGGGTACGAGCAGTACTTC
NA | TRBJ1-1 | NA | TRBV28 | CANSEGANTEAFF | TGTGCCAATTCCGAAGGGGCGAACACTGAAGCTTTCTTT
NA | TRBJ2-1 | NA | TRBV4-2 | CASSRSSVSSSYNEQFF | TGTGCCAGCAGCCGCTCTAGCGTTAGTAGCTCCTACAATGAGCAGTTCTTC
NA | TRBJ2-7 | TRBD1 | TRBV11-2 | CASSSRQGPSYEQYF | TGTGCCAGCAGCTCGCGACAGGGCCCTTCTTACGAGCAGTACTTC
NA | TRBJ2-7 | NA | TRBV19 | CASSLAEAYEQYF | TGTGCCAGTAGTTTGGCGGAAGCCTACGAGCAGTACTTC
NA | TRBJ2-3 | TRBD2 | TRBV9 | CASSPAGARTDTQYF | TGTGCCAGCAGCCCAGCGGGGGCGCGCACAGATACGCAGTATTTT
NA | TRBJ2-1 | TRBD2 | TRBV7-8 | CASSLEIAGEYNEQFF | TGTGCCAGCAGCTTAGAAATAGCGGGAGAGTACAATGAGCAGTTCTTC
NA | TRBJ2-7 | TRBD1 | TRBV7-6 | CASSPGQGFHEQYF | TGTGCCAGCAGCCCAGGACAGGGTTTCCACGAGCAGTACTTC
NA | TRBJ2-5 | TRBD2 | TRBV11-2 | CASSLGLAQQETQYF | TGTGCCAGCAGCTTAGGACTAGCCCAACAAGAGACCCAGTACTTC
NA | TRBJ2-5 | NA | TRBV4-1 | CASSQSTGLPETQYF | TGCGCCAGCAGCCAGAGTACCGGGCTCCCAGAGACCCAGTACTTC
NA | TRBJ2-7 | NA | TRBV7-9 | CASSLGADYEQYF | TGTGCCAGCAGCTTAGGGGCAGACTACGAGCAGTACTTC
NA | TRBJ2-7 | NA | TRBV13 | CASSHGRYEQYF | TGTGCCAGCAGCCACGGACGGTACGAGCAGTACTTC
NA | TRBJ2-1 | NA | TRBV11-2 | CASSLEKGDGWDEQFF | TGTGCCAGCAGCTTAGAAAAAGGGGACGGTTGGGATGAGCAGTTCTTC
NA | TRBJ2-1 | TRBD2 | TRBV7-3 | CASSPALAGGFNEQFF | TGTGCCAGCAGCCCCGCACTAGCGGGAGGCTTCAATGAGCAGTTCTTC
NA | TRBJ2-7 | NA | TRBV7-9 | CASSSQRSSFEQYF | TGTGCCAGCAGCTCCCAGAGGAGCTCTTTCGAGCAGTACTTC
NA | TRBJ2-7 | TRBD1 | TRBV27 | CASSPSPRTGDEQYF | TGTGCCAGCAGTCCCTCCCCCCGGACAGGGGACGAGCAGTACTTC
NA | TRBJ2-2 | TRBD2 | TRBV6-1 | CASSERLAGGLNTGELFF | TGTGCCAGCAGTGAACGCCTAGCGGGAGGCCTGAACACCGGGGAGCTGTTTTTT